This is a list of T cell receptor beta chains from one sample in a study of T cell repertoires in MIS-A myocarditis. Using immunoSEQ multiplex PCR, the repertoire was profiled, and TCRdb retains in-frame clones only, with some absent. This sample yields about 9,200 clones, of which 85% to 90% are seen a single time; approximately 2.2% belongs to the top ten. Source material: thoracic lymph node tissue obtained at autopsy. These receptors came from a man between 18 and 29 years old with fulminant myocarditis from multisystem inflammatory syndrome in adults (MIS-A) after COVID-19. The conserved cysteine and the conserved F or W are not part of the CDR3 here. The order of the fields is V gene, CDR3 length, CDR3 protein.

V: TRBV6-2/TRBV6-3
length: 12
CDR3: ASSFQVGSTEAF

V: TRBV4-1
length: 13
CDR3: ASSQGIVLLTEAF

V: TRBV6-1
length: 13
CDR3: ASSEDRPPYGEQY

V: TRBV11-3
length: 11
CDR3: ASSLEGWTEAF

V: TRBV5-6
length: 12
CDR3: ASSFLTGEAGYT

V: TRBV29-1
length: 13
CDR3: SVELQGRANEKLF

V: TRBV7-9
length: 11
CDR3: ASSLGDIYGYT

V: TRBV18
length: 11
CDR3: ASSPDRNYGYT

V: TRBV2
length: 12
CDR3: ASSVRGGTETQY

V: TRBV28
length: 12
CDR3: ASIKDRTFTEAF

V: TRBV19
length: 12
CDR3: ASSGQTLSYEQY

V: TRBV6-5
length: 11
CDR3: ATEPRLAYEQF

V: TRBV12-3/TRBV12-4
length: 11
CDR3: ASSLASQGTQY

V: TRBV7-8
length: 14
CDR3: ASSLYDGGATYEQY

V: TRBV9
length: 13
CDR3: ASSYRDRGLSPLH

V: TRBV27
length: 15
CDR3: ASSPPLKRGSTDTQY

V: TRBV11-2
length: 13
CDR3: ASSPGQGALNEQF

V: TRBV7-8
length: 14
CDR3: ASSLESGGVNYGYT

V: TRBV29-1
length: 11
CDR3: SVVSSGISEAF

V: TRBV6-1
length: 12
CDR3: ASSEAWGSYGYT

V: TRBV5-8
length: 14
CDR3: ASSLGLAGASGTQY

V: TRBV19
length: 17
CDR3: ASRTRGWDRGRTNEKLF

V: TRBV6-5
length: 14
CDR3: ASSYSSGQEGSPLH

V: TRBV5-8
length: 12
CDR3: ASSLERGTEKLF

V: TRBV25-1
length: 13
CDR3: ASSDLRRGFTEAF

V: TRBV28
length: 20
CDR3: ASSLYGTPRWVYLLNTDTQY

V: TRBV28
length: 15
CDR3: ASSSDRDRGWYNEQF

V: TRBV12-5
length: 17
CDR3: ASGSPGVAGGKNTGELF

V: TRBV4-1
length: 11
CDR3: ASSQVMGQPQH

V: TRBV30
length: 10
CDR3: AWSGQDYGYT

V: TRBV28
length: 12
CDR3: ASSLIGRSYEQY

V: TRBV5-4
length: 14
CDR3: ASSLGGTTTYNEQF

V: TRBV27
length: 10
CDR3: ASSFFDSPLH

V: TRBV27
length: 11
CDR3: ASSWTEDQPQH

V: TRBV6-5
length: 12
CDR3: ASSRTEGYNEQF

V: TRBV4-3
length: 13
CDR3: ASSRRTEQVYEQY

V: TRBV5-6
length: 14
CDR3: ASSSTGGRANEKLF

V: TRBV5-1
length: 13
CDR3: ASSLGRESFYGYT

V: TRBV28
length: 13
CDR3: ASRPRQGETYGYT

V: TRBV28
length: 13
CDR3: ASSLPTGQGNTIY

V: TRBV7-2
length: 12
CDR3: ASSLLRNTGELF

V: TRBV28
length: 11
CDR3: ASRRWATYEQY

V: TRBV27
length: 11
CDR3: ASSLLSNSPLH

V: TRBV30
length: 12
CDR3: AWSEGTNQETQY

V: TRBV2
length: 12
CDR3: ASSVRQTNTEAF

V: TRBV5-1
length: 11
CDR3: ASSLGGTEKLF

V: TRBV30
length: 9
CDR3: AWGPGQPQH

V: TRBV19
length: 12
CDR3: ASKISLRSYEQY

V: TRBV2
length: 8
CDR3: ASRGVGAF

V: TRBV9
length: 13
CDR3: ASSDGTPGGQPQH